This record looks at one TCR beta chain sequence and its context. Its target is not known. The table came from immunoSEQ multiplex PCR; TCRdb's copy has only in-frame clones and leaves some out. The sample records roughly 510,000 clones, around 88% being singletons. This sample was taken from a study of Ad26.COV2.S vaccination and SARS-CoV-2 variants. Overall study context: Ad26.COV2.S, an intramuscular injection, was given once or twice 56 days apart. Findings of the study overall: Vaccinated individuals (as opposed to placebo recipients) had higher spike-specific TCR breadth.

The CDR3 is made up of 14 amino acids. Looked up from germline, CDR1 is MGHRA and CDR2 is YSYEKL. V shed 1 base and J shed 6 bases, with 13 bases lying between them. Stated treatment: over 15 received Ad26.COV2.S at low or high dose, single or two shots; about 5 received placebo; per-sample allocation not given. Specimen acquisition occurred on day 63 following the initial vaccine or placebo injection. As its vector, the vaccine had Ad26, which expressed Wuhan-strain SARS-CoV-2 spike. This TCR came from a person between 18 and 65 years old who received the Ad26.COV2.S COVID-19 vaccine or a placebo. The chain recombines TRBV4-1 with TRBJ2-7; D call uncertain. This specimen consisted of peripheral blood, obtained in a trial of Ad26.COV2.S vaccine versus placebo. The CDR3 sequence: CASSQGGSLSEQYF. The CDR3, as DNA: TGCGCCAGCAGCCAAGGGGGTTCGCTATCCGAGCAGTACTTC.